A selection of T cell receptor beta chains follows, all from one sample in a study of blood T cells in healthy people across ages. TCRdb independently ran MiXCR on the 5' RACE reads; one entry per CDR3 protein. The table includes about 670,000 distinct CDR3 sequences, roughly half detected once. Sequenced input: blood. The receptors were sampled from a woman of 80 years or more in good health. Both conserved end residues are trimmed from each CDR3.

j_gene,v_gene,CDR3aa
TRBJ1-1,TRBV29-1,SAPRGGNTEAF
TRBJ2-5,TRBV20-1,SAGIGLQETQY
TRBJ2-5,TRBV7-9,ASSLEGQARRETQY
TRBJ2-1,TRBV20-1,SASKGAGGPNEQF
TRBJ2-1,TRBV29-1,SVARAGYNEQF
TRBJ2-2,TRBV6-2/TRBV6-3,ASTPDNLNTGELF
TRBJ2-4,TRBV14,ASSQVTNIQY
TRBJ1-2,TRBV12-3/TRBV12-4,ASSPPLTGGYT
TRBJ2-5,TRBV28,ASSRPRGSQETQY
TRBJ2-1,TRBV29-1,SAGEGHYNEQF
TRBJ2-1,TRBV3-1,ASSRWSEQF
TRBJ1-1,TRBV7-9,ASSLNSGMNTEAF
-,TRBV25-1,ASSAGEVAPETQY
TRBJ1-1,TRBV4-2,ASSPGQGPNTGAF
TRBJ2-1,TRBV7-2,ASSSTWTAEQF
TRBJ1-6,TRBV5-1,ASSLGGGNNSPLH
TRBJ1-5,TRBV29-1,SAVGTNANQPQH
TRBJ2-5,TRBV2,ASMGGGGQETQY